Presented here are 21 T cell receptor beta chains from one specimen sequenced in a study of Tregs in tolerant kidney transplant recipients. Sequencing was performed with immunoSEQ multiplex PCR; in TCRdb, only in-frame clones are kept and a portion is missing. This table has 50,000 or so clones, approximately 90% appearing once. Recipients received nonmyeloablative bone marrow transplants from related graft donors, with transient mixed chimerism. The starting material was CD8+ T cells from blood (PBMCs), obtained 12 months after the transplant. Receptor source: a human patient who received a combined kidney and bone marrow transplant. Some T cells may have come from the graft donor.

The chain joins TRBV6-1 to TRBJ1-1; TRBD1 aligns across 8 bases. The CDR3 totals 16 residues. Germline V gene data show CDR1 as MNHNS and CDR2 as SASEGT. The V and J ends lost 4 bases and 4 bases, in that order; junction bases with no gene match: 11. The DNA for the CDR3 is TGTGCCAGCAGTGCGGACAGGGAAGGTCAGGGCACTGAAGCTTTCTTT. It translates to CASSADREGQGTEAFF.

The rearrangement uses TRBV28 and TRBJ2-7; weak D call: TRBD2 (6 bases). CDR1 MDHEN and CDR2 SYDVKM come from the germline V gene. The V and J ends lost 3 bases and 6 bases respectively, with 15 bases between them. This CDR3 has 14 residues. The chain's CDR3 is CASSFSWGVGEQYF. The CDR3 DNA reads TGTGCCAGCAGTTTCTCCTGGGGGGTCGGCGAGCAGTACTTC.

The V call is TRBV13, the J call TRBJ2-7; 11 nucleotides line up with TRBD2. This CDR3 region has 17 residues. Per germline, CDR1 PRHDT and CDR2 FYEKMQ (reference sequence). J was trimmed by 0 bases and V by 4 bases; bases with no gene match: 8. The CDR3 region has the DNA TGTGCCAGCAGCTCGGGACTAGCGGTTGATCACTCCTACGAGCAGTACTTC. Protein product: CASSSGLAVDHSYEQYF.

J is TRBJ2-5 and V is TRBV30; TRBD1 aligns across 9 bases. CDR1 and CDR2 from the germline V gene are GTSNPN and SVGIG (reference sequence). V shed 7 bases, J shed 4 bases, and the junction held 22 bases outside the gene matches. This CDR3 has 18 amino acids. CDR3 DNA sequence: TGTGCCTTATTCCCCGGGAGAGGAAAACAGGGGGCTGGAGAGACCCAGTACTTC. Its protein product is CALFPGRGKQGAGETQYF.

This clone occurred once. V gene TRBV11-2 combines with J gene TRBJ2-5, with 9 bases identical to TRBD1. Germline loops: CDR1 SGHAT, CDR2 FQNNGV. This CDR3 contains 16 residues. V lost 3 bases, J lost 2 bases, and 7 bases stayed unmatched. CDR3 protein: CASSLGQGLPQETQYF. As DNA, the CDR3 is TGTGCCAGCAGCTTGGGACAGGGCCTACCTCAAGAGACCCAGTACTTC. Drawing the rest from reference TRBV11-2 and TRBJ2-5, the complete variable domain is EAGVAQSPRYKIIEKRQSVAFWCNPISGHATLYWYQQILGQGPKLLIQFQNNGVVDDSQLPKDRFSAERLKGVDSTLKIQPAKLEDSAVYLCASSLGQGLPQETQYFGPGTRLLVL.

This clone was picked up one time. The genes are TRBV4-1 and TRBJ2-5; D is unresolved. Per germline, CDR1 MGHRA and CDR2 YSYEKL. The CDR3 runs to 14 residues. V was shortened by 4 bases and J by 5 bases, with 14 bases between the two germline ends. The CDR3 bases are TGCGCCAGCAGCCTCCGGTCTTCCCCGGAGACCCAGTACTTC. Translating gives CASSLRSSPETQYF.

The rearrangement links TRBV4-3 to TRBJ2-4, with D maybe TRBD2 (5 bases). V gave up 1 base and J gave up 1 base, with 5 bases separating them. The CDR3 extends over 14 amino acids. Per the germline V gene, CDR1 is LGHNA and CDR2 is YSLEER. The CDR3 sequence: CASSQGRAKNIQYF. The CDR3 DNA is TGCGCCAGCAGCCAAGGGAGGGCCAAAAACATTCAGTACTTC.

On this clone itself: This CDR3 is also generated by other DNA sequences in the sample. The genes are TRBV9 and TRBJ2-7; TRBD2 matches at 11 bases. CDR1 is SGDLS, CDR2 YYNGEE, per germline. J lost 1 base, V lost 0 bases, and 0 bases had no gene match. There are 15 residues in the CDR3. The DNA for the CDR3 is TGTGCCAGCAGCGTAGCTAGCGGGAGGTCCTACGAGCAGTACTTC. Protein sequence: CASSVASGRSYEQYF.

The chain is built from TRBV27 and TRBJ1-1; 10 bases fit TRBD1. V dropped 5 bases and J dropped 2; count of bases not matched to a gene: 2. The CDR3 consists of 14 residues. From germline, CDR1 is MNHEY and CDR2 SMNVEV (reference sequence). CDR3 bases: TGTGCCAGCAGTGGGACAGGGGATAACACTGAAGCTTTCTTT. Its translation is CASSGTGDNTEAFF.

The J gene is TRBJ1-4, the V gene TRBV13; possible D gene TRBD1, 6 bases. Germline V CDR1 and CDR2: PRHDT, FYEKMQ (reference sequence). The V end was cut by 0 bases, the J end by 8 bases, with 13 bases between. CDR3 length: 15 residues. The CDR3 bases are TGTGCCAGCAGCTTAGGTTCTGGGGGCCGGGAAAAACTGTTTTTT. Translated, it gives CASSLGSGGREKLFF.

By sample share, this clone is medium-sized. The chain employs TRBV7-3 and TRBJ2-1; TRBD2 matches 10 bases. Germline V gives CDR1 SGHTA, CDR2 FQGTGA. CDR3 size: 15 residues. With V trimmed by 2 bases and J by 7 bases, 5 bases remained unmatched. CDR3 coding DNA: TGTGCCAGCAGCTTAGTCCTAGCGGGAGAGAATGAGCAGTTCTTC. Its protein product is CASSLVLAGENEQFF.

Only one count was recorded for this clone. The gene calls are TRBV19 and TRBJ1-5; D remains unclear. Germline CDR1 is LNHDA and CDR2 is SQIVND (reference sequence). The CDR3 is 15 residues long. Trimming shortened V by 7 bases and J by 3 bases, and 16 bases separated the two germline ends. CDR3 bases: TGTGCCAGTACGGAGGGCCCCTGGTTCAATCAGCCCCAGCATTTT. Its translation is CASTEGPWFNQPQHF.

This chain links TRBV4-1 with TRBJ2-1; TRBD2 matches 8 bases. CDR3 length: 15 residues. Trimming removed 1 base from V and 10 bases from J; junction bases left unmatched: 9. Per the germline V gene, CDR1 is MGHRA and CDR2 is YSYEKL. The CDR3 region is CASSQGVGGAWEQFF. The DNA for the CDR3 is TGCGCCAGCAGCCAAGGTGTCGGGGGGGCTTGGGAGCAGTTCTTC.

The chain recombines TRBV27 with TRBJ2-7, with D possibly being TRBD2 (5 bases). CDR3 length: 14 residues. The germline V and J ends were trimmed by 2 bases and 3 bases, with 11 bases remaining between them. In germline, CDR1 is MNHEY, CDR2 SMNVEV (reference sequence). The CDR3 sequence is CASSLMGSLYEQYF. Written as DNA, the CDR3 is TGTGCCAGCAGTTTAATGGGGAGCCTCTACGAGCAGTACTTC.

J is TRBJ1-1 and V is TRBV13, with D perhaps matching TRBD1 (6 bases). CDR1 PRHDT and CDR2 FYEKMQ come from the germline V gene (reference sequence). The CDR3 has 13 residues. V shed 10 bases and J shed 0 bases, with 12 bases lying between them. The CDR3 DNA reads as TGTGCCACCCGGACAGAGATGAACACTGAAGCTTTCTTT. Encoded protein: CATRTEMNTEAFF.

The chain links TRBV13 to TRBJ2-1; a weak D match, TRBD2 (6 bases). Trimming pared 4 bases from V and 0 bases from J, leaving 16 bases between. Germline-derived CDR1 and CDR2 are PRHDT and FYEKMQ (reference sequence). This CDR3 has 17 amino acids. CDR3 bases: TGTGCCAGCAGCTCAACTCCGGGACTTCCCTCCTACAATGAGCAGTTCTTC. Its translation is CASSSTPGLPSYNEQFF.

This clone was picked up a small number of times. The rearrangement joins TRBV6-1 to TRBJ1-3; 9 bases map to TRBD1. V lost 3 bases, J lost 0 bases, and 0 bases stayed unmatched. In germline, CDR1 is MNHNS, CDR2 SASEGT. The CDR3 runs 15 residues. In DNA form, the CDR3 reads TGTGCCAGCAGTGAGGACAGGGGCTCTGGAAACACCATATATTTT. Translating gives CASSEDRGSGNTIYF.

V is TRBV28 and J is TRBJ1-5; D might be TRBD1 (6 bases). Germline values: CDR1 MDHEN, CDR2 SYDVKM. V gave up 2 bases and J gave up 3 bases, with 11 bases separating them. The CDR3 totals 15 residues. CDR3: CASSLIRGFNQPQHF. The DNA of the CDR3 is TGTGCCAGCAGTTTAATCAGGGGTTTCAATCAGCCCCAGCATTTT.

The chain uses TRBV14 and TRBJ2-7, with TRBD1 identical over 7 bases. V dropped 1 base and J dropped 3; count of bases not matched to a gene: 6. CDR1 and CDR2 (germline): SGHDN, FVKESK. The CDR3 consists of 15 residues. The DNA for the CDR3 is TGTGCCAGCAGCCAAGGAATGCAGGGGGTCTACGAGCAGTACTTC. The encoded protein is CASSQGMQGVYEQYF.

The chain couples TRBV4-3 to TRBJ2-3; 10 bases align to TRBD1. Trimming removed 0 bases from V and 0 bases from J; junction bases left unmatched: 6. The CDR3 length is 18 residues. CDR1 is LGHNA, CDR2 YSLEER, per germline. This CDR3 is CASSQEGDRGGSTDTQYF. DNA of the CDR3: TGCGCCAGCAGCCAAGAGGGGGACAGGGGAGGAAGCACAGATACGCAGTATTTT.

J is TRBJ2-2 and V is TRBV10-3, with 9 nucleotides matching TRBD2. Germline V gene lookup returns CDR1 ENHRY and CDR2 SYGVKD. This CDR3 comprises 14 residues. V dropped 10 bases and J dropped 5; count of bases not matched to a gene: 8. The CDR3 DNA is TGTGCCACCCTAGCGGGATTTGGGACCGGGGAGCTGTTTTTT. Amino acids: CATLAGFGTGELFF.